The 3 T cell receptor beta chains below all came from one sample that was sequenced in a study of beta chain features in type 1 diabetes. Sequencing targeted expressed TCRB transcripts, as all isolated RNA had been reverse transcribed. Clones were read by immunoSEQ multiplex PCR, and TCRdb kept only the in-frame ones, dropping some. The repertoire holds about 180,000 clones, with more than 10% as singletons. The sample was central memory CD4+ T cells from blood. Receptor source: a woman aged 18-29 years in good health.

A word on this clone: Other DNA sequences from this sample encode an identical CDR3 as well. V gene TRBV18 combines with J gene TRBJ1-5; TRBD1 aligns across 8 bases. Germline V gene sequence: CDR1 KGHSH, CDR2 LQKENI. Trimming at V came to 3 bases and at J to 5 bases, leaving 3 bases not matched to a gene. This CDR3 contains 14 residues. CDR3 coding DNA: TGTGCCAGCTCACCCTTGGACAGGGATCAGCCCCAGCATTTT. It specifies CASSPLDRDQPQHF.

The chain combines TRBV5-4 with TRBJ1-1, with D possibly being TRBD1 (6 bases). The CDR3 runs 16 residues. Trimming removed 2 bases at V and 1 base at J, with 15 bases between. The germline CDR1 and CDR2 sequences are SGHNT and YYREEE (reference sequence). The CDR3 is CASSLGPTTGNTEAFF. Here the CDR3 DNA reads TGTGCCAGCAGCTTAGGACCCACGACAGGGAACACTGAAGCTTTCTTT.

The rearrangement links TRBV27 to TRBJ1-2, with TRBD1 identical over 8 bases. The germline V gene has CDR1 MNHEY and CDR2 SMNVEV (reference sequence). Trimming removed 11 bases from V and 8 bases from J; junction bases left unmatched: 7. This CDR3 region has 11 residues. The CDR3 DNA sequence: TGTGCCGCCAGGGGGCTGGGCGGCTACACCTTC. This translates into CAARGLGGYTF.